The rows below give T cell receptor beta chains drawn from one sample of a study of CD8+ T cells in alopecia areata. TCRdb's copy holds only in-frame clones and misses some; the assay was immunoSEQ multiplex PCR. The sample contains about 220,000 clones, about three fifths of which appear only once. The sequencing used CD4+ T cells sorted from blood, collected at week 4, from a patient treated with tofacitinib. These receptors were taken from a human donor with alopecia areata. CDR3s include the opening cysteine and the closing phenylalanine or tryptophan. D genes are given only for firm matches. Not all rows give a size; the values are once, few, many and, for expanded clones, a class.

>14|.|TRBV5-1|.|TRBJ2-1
CASSSQGNYNEQFF
TGCGCCAGCAGCTCTCAGGGGAATTACAATGAGCAGTTCTTC
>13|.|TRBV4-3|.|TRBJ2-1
CASSRELNNEQFF
TGCGCCAGCAGCCGGGAGTTGAACAATGAGCAGTTCTTC
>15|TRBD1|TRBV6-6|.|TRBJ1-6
CASTYRSGQGSPLHF
TGTGCCAGCACATACCGCTCGGGACAGGGTTCACCCCTCCACTTT
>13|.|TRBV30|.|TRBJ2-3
CAWSAARADTQYF
TGTGCCTGGAGTGCCGCCCGGGCAGATACGCAGTATTTT
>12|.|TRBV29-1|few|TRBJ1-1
CSGTRMNTEAFF
TGCAGCGGCACCAGAATGAACACTGAAGCTTTCTTT
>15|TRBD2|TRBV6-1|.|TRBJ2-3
CASSVQRGGTDTQYF
TGTGCCAGCAGCGTCCAGCGGGGGGGCACAGATACGCAGTATTTT
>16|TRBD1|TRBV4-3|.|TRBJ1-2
CASSQEATGANYGYTF
TGCGCCAGCAGCCAAGAGGCGACAGGGGCGAACTATGGCTACACCTTC
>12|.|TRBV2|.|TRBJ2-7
CASRWDGYEQYF
TGTGCCAGCAGATGGGACGGCTACGAGCAGTACTTC
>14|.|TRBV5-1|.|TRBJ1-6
CASSLDRGVQPLHF
TGCGCCAGCAGCTTGGACCGTGGGGTTCAACCCCTCCACTTT
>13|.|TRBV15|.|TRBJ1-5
CATSGGGDQPQHF
TGTGCCACCAGCGGTGGGGGAGATCAGCCCCAGCATTTT
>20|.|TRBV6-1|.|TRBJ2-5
CASSESLGLMGAGHQETQYF
TGTGCCAGCAGTGAATCTCTCGGACTCATGGGGGCAGGCCATCAAGAGACCCAGTACTTC
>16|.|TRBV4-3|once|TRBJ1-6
CASSQGLERPFTPLHF
TGCGCCAGCAGCCAGGGATTGGAGAGACCGTTTACTCCCCTCCACTTT
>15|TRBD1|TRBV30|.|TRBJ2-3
CAWSAQGAAADTQYF
TGTGCCTGGAGCGCACAGGGGGCAGCAGCGGATACGCAGTATTTT
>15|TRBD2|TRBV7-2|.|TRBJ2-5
CASRRAGGYQETQYF
TGTGCCAGCAGAAGAGCGGGGGGGTACCAAGAGACCCAGTACTTC
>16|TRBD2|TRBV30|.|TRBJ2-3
CAWSYGLARNTDTQYF
TGTGCCTGGAGTTACGGACTAGCGCGAAACACAGATACGCAGTATTTT
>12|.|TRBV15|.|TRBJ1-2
CATSRVGSGYTF
TGTGCCACCAGCAGGGTCGGGTCCGGCTACACCTTC
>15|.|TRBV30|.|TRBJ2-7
CAWSVTEAYTRGQYF
TGTGCCTGGAGTGTAACCGAAGCTTACACGCGGGGGCAGTACTTC
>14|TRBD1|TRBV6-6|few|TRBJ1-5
CASSGTANNQPQHF
TGTGCCAGCAGTGGGACAGCTAACAATCAGCCCCAGCATTTT
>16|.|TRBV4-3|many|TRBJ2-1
CASSQGHSGPYNEQFF
TGCGCCAGCAGCCAAGGGCATAGCGGACCCTACAATGAGCAGTTCTTC
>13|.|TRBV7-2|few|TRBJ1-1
CAGLDRMNTEAFF
TGTGCCGGACTCGACAGGATGAACACTGAAGCTTTCTTT
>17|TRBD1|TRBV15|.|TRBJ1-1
CATSTTGQGHLNTEAFF
TGTGCCACCAGCACCACCGGACAGGGCCACCTGAACACTGAAGCTTTCTTT
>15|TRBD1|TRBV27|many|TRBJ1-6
CASRKGQGNNSPLHF
TGTGCCAGCAGGAAGGGACAGGGTAATAATTCACCCCTCCACTTT
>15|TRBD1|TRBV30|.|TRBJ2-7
CAWSRRDRDGHEQYF
TGTGCCTGGAGTCGCCGGGACAGGGACGGCCACGAGCAGTACTTC
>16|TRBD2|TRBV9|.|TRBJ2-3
CASSPTRGLVTDTQYF
TGTGCCAGCAGCCCGACCAGGGGACTAGTCACAGATACGCAGTATTTT
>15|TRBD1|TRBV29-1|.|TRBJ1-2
CSVQTTGGDHYGYTF
TGCAGCGTTCAGACGACAGGGGGAGATCACTATGGCTACACCTTC
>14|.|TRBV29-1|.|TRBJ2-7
CSVLRSGDSYEQYF
TGCAGCGTCCTTAGGTCAGGGGACTCCTACGAGCAGTACTTC
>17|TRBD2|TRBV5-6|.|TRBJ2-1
CASSLLTTGGLVREQFF
TGTGCCAGCAGCTTGTTGACAACGGGGGGGCTTGTAAGAGAGCAGTTCTTC
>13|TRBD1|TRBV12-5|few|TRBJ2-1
CASDPSGGYEQFF
TGTGCTAGTGACCCCTCAGGGGGCTATGAGCAGTTCTTC
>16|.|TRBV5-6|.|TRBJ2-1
CASSRARGSSYNEQFF
TGTGCCAGCAGCCGGGCTCGGGGAAGCTCCTACAATGAGCAGTTCTTC
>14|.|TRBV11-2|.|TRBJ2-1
CASSTYGGGLFEFF
TGTGCCAGCAGCACCTATGGGGGCGGGTTGTTCGAGTTCTTC
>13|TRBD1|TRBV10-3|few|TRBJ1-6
CAITGQEGSPLHF
TGTGCCATCACGGGACAGGAGGGTTCACCCCTCCACTTT
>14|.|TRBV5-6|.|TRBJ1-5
CASSLGQNNQPQHF
TGTGCCAGCAGCTTGGGGCAGAACAATCAGCCCCAGCATTTT
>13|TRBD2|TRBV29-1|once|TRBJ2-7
CSVVYVREGEQYF
TGCAGCGTTGTGTATGTCAGGGAGGGAGAGCAGTACTTC
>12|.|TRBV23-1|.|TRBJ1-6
CASTHRESPLHF
TGCGCCAGCACCCACCGGGAATCACCCCTCCACTTT
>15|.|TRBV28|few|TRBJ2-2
CASITGPRDTGELFF
TGTGCCAGTATCACAGGGCCCAGGGACACCGGGGAGCTGTTTTTT
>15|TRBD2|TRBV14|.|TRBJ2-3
CASSQGLAARGTQYF
TGTGCCAGCAGCCAGGGGCTAGCGGCGCGAGGTACGCAGTATTTT
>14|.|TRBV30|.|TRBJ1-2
CAWSVGRGSSGYTF
TGTGCCTGGTCAGTGGGCAGGGGTTCTAGCGGCTACACCTTC
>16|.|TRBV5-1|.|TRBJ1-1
CASSSLGAWGDTEAFF
TGCGCCAGCAGTTCGCTCGGGGCGTGGGGAGACACTGAAGCTTTCTTT
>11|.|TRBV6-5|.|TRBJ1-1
CASSQGTEAFF
TGTGCCAGCAGTCAGGGGACCGAAGCTTTCTTT
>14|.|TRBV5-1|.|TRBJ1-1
CASSFDSRVAEAFF
TGCGCCAGCAGCTTCGACTCCCGGGTAGCTGAAGCTTTCTTT
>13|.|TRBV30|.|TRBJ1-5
CAWSNREGQPQHF
TGTGCCTGGAGCAACAGGGAAGGACAGCCCCAGCATTTT
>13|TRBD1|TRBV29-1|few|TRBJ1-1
CSGSGTGNTEAFF
TGCAGCGGTTCCGGGACAGGGAACACTGAAGCTTTCTTT
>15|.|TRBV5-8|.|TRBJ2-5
CASSSGTTYQETQYF
TGTGCCAGCAGCTCCGGGACCACGTACCAAGAGACCCAGTACTTC